These T cell receptor beta chains were read from a single sample in a study of blood T cells in healthy people across ages. Via MiXCR, TCRdb re-called the 5' RACE reads, giving one row per CDR3 protein. Among about 970,000 distinct CDR3 sequences, just over 50% were seen once, and the ten largest hold about a fifth. The sequenced sample consisted of blood. These receptors originate from a woman aged 60 to 75 in good health. Each CDR3 is given with its conserved first and last residue. D genes are given only for firm matches. For some rows the clone size is stated as once, few or many, or as a class when expanded; others skip it.

size,V,D,J,DNA,CDR3
-,TRBV7-2,-,TRBJ2-3,TGTGCCAGCAGCCCTCTATCGTATACGCAGTATTTT,CASSPLSYTQYF
few,TRBV29-1,-,TRBJ2-5,TGCAGCGTTGCAGGGGGGGAGACCCAGTACTTC,CSVAGGETQYF
-,TRBV9,TRBD1,TRBJ2-1,TGTGCCAGCAGCGAAGACAGGGGGCCCTACAATGAGCAGTTCTTC,CASSEDRGPYNEQFF
-,TRBV6-5,-,TRBJ2-5,TGTGCCAGCAGAACCGGGACGGAGAAAGAGACCCAGTACTTC,CASRTGTEKETQYF
few,TRBV29-1,-,TRBJ2-1,TGCAGCGTAGCGACAGGGATGGAGGGGAATGAGCAGTTCTTC,CSVATGMEGNEQFF
few,TRBV29-1,TRBD1,TRBJ1-1,TGCAGCATTAGGGGGCTAAGTATGAACACTGAAGCTTTCTTT,CSIRGLSMNTEAFF
few,TRBV12-3/TRBV12-4,-,TRBJ2-7,TGTGCCAGCAGTTTTCAAGGGCTAAACGCCGAGCAGTACTTC,CASSFQGLNAEQYF
many,TRBV29-1,-,TRBJ1-1,TGCAGCGTTGAGACTTTGAGGGGCGAACGGGCTTTCTTT,CSVETLRGERAFF
few,TRBV27,TRBD2,TRBJ2-1,TGTGCCAGCAGTTTCCCGACTAGCGGGAGTGGTTCCTACAATGAGCAGTTCTTC,CASSFPTSGSGSYNEQFF
-,TRBV7-8,-,TRBJ2-1,TGTGCCAGCAGCTTAGCTAGCGTGTTGCGCTTCTCCTACAATGAGCAGTTCTTC,CASSLASVLRFSYNEQFF
few,TRBV28,-,TRBJ2-5,TGTGCCAGCGAGGGATTGGGGGAGACCCAGTACTTC,CASEGLGETQYF
few,TRBV27,TRBD2,TRBJ2-7,TGTGCCAGCAGCCTAACTAGCGGGATAGTCTACGAGCAGTACTTC,CASSLTSGIVYEQYF
-,TRBV5-6,TRBD1,TRBJ1-2,TGTGCCAGCAGCTCCGCCGGGACAGACAATGGCTACACCTTC,CASSSAGTDNGYTF
-,TRBV4-3,-,TRBJ2-6,TGCGCCAGCAGGTCCGGGACCTCTGGGGCCAACGTCCCGACTTTC,CASRSGTSGANVPTF
-,TRBV4-1,TRBD2,TRBJ2-5,TGCGCCAGCAGCCAGGGTGGGACTAGCGGGTGGGAGACCCAGTACTTC,CASSQGGTSGWETQYF
few,TRBV12-3/TRBV12-4,-,TRBJ1-4,TGTGCCAGCTCGGGTGAAAAACTGTTTTTT,CASSGEKLFF
few,TRBV7-3,TRBD2,TRBJ2-7,TGTGCCAGCAGCCGCAAATTTAGCGGGGGGGATCCCTACGAGCAGTACTTC,CASSRKFSGGDPYEQYF
once,TRBV20-1,-,TRBJ2-7,TGCAGTGCCATGAAAAGCTCCTACGAGCAGTACTTC,CSAMKSSYEQYF
-,TRBV18,-,TRBJ1-1,TGTGCCAGCTCCCTAATCGGCAGAAACACTGAAGCTTTCTTT,CASSLIGRNTEAFF
few,TRBV5-1,TRBD2,TRBJ2-1,TGCGCCAGCAGCCTGGTGGCTAGCGGGAGTTCCTACAATGAGCAGTTCTTC,CASSLVASGSSYNEQFF
-,TRBV12-3/TRBV12-4,TRBD1,TRBJ2-2,TGTGCCAGCAGCCCTAGGGACAGTCGCACCGGGGAGCTGTTTTTT,CASSPRDSRTGELFF
few,TRBV2,TRBD2,TRBJ2-7,TGTGCCAGCAGTGGGGGCGGGACTACCTACGAGCAGTACTTC,CASSGGGTTYEQYF
-,TRBV20-1,TRBD2,TRBJ2-1,TGCAGTGCCCTTTCTAGCGGGAGCACCTACGAGCAGTTCTTC,CSALSSGSTYEQFF
few,TRBV29-1,TRBD1,TRBJ2-7,TGCAGCGCCAGGACAGGGGCCGGCTACGAGCAGTACTTC,CSARTGAGYEQYF
-,TRBV11-2,-,TRBJ2-1,TGTGCCAGCAGACGGGCGGGCTCCTACAATGAGCAGTTCTTC,CASRRAGSYNEQFF
many,TRBV12-3/TRBV12-4,-,TRBJ2-7,TGTGCCAGCAGTTTAAGGAACAGTCTGTTCGGGGTGCAGTACTTC,CASSLRNSLFGVQYF
-,TRBV15,-,TRBJ2-1,TGTGCCACCAGCAGAGCTCCGGAGGGGGCCTACAATGAGCAGTTCTTC,CATSRAPEGAYNEQFF
few,TRBV20-1,TRBD2,TRBJ2-3,TGCAGTGCTAGAGACCTAGCGGGAGGCACAGATACGCAGTATTTT,CSARDLAGGTDTQYF
-,TRBV27,-,TRBJ1-1,TGTGCCAGCAGCGTCCAAGAGGTGGGGGAAGCTTTCTTT,CASSVQEVGEAFF
-,TRBV27,TRBD2,TRBJ2-5,TGTGCCAGCTCCACATCCGGGGGACCAGCGGGAAAAGAGACCCAGTACTTC,CASSTSGGPAGKETQYF
few,TRBV7-9,-,TRBJ2-3,TGTGCCAGCAACACAGATACGCAGTATTTT,CASNTDTQYF
once,TRBV28,-,TRBJ1-2,TGTGCCAGCATCAACTCAGATGACTATGGCTACACCTTC,CASINSDDYGYTF
-,TRBV28,-,TRBJ2-7,TGTGCCGTAGCCAGACTCTCCCTCCTTTTTTACGAGCAGTACTTC,CAVARLSLLFYEQYF
few,TRBV15,-,TRBJ2-5,TGTGCCACCAGCAGAGACCAAGAGACCCAGTACTTC,CATSRDQETQYF
-,TRBV4-1,-,TRBJ2-3,TGCGCCAGCAGCCAAGATACCAGGACTAGCACAGATACGCAGTATTTT,CASSQDTRTSTDTQYF
once,TRBV2,-,TRBJ1-2,TGTGCCAGCAGGGAGGGAGGGTACTATGGCTACACCTTC,CASREGGYYGYTF
-,TRBV15,-,TRBJ2-7,TGTGCCACCAGCCCAATAGGTTGGGGCTACGAGCAGTACTTC,CATSPIGWGYEQYF
-,TRBV12-3/TRBV12-4,-,TRBJ1-2,TGTGCCAGCAGTCCCCACGGGGGCGCAGTGTGGTACACCTTC,CASSPHGGAVWYTF
-,TRBV4-3,-,TRBJ2-2,TGCGCCAGCAGCCCCGGGGCAGGGGCTCAAAGCACCGGGGAGCTGTTTTTT,CASSPGAGAQSTGELFF
few,TRBV4-1,TRBD2,TRBJ2-7,TGCGCCAGCAGCCTTGGACTAGCGGGAGTCGACGAGCAGTACTTC,CASSLGLAGVDEQYF
-,TRBV14,-,TRBJ2-2,TGTGCCAGCAGCCAAGGCCCCTTTAACACCGGGGAGCTGTTTTTT,CASSQGPFNTGELFF
-,TRBV15,-,TRBJ2-1,TGTGCCACCAGTAGAGCACAGGGCAACAATGAGCAGTTCTTC,CATSRAQGNNEQFF
few,TRBV28,TRBD2,TRBJ2-3,TGTGCCAGCAGTACAGCGGGAAAGGGAGCAGATACGCAGTATTTT,CASSTAGKGADTQYF
once,TRBV27,-,TRBJ2-3,TGTGCCAGCAGCAACCATCGCACAGATACGCAGTATTTT,CASSNHRTDTQYF
-,TRBV3-1,TRBD2,TRBJ2-7,TGTGCCAGCAGTCGGACTAGCGCCCCAGACAATGAGCAGTACTTC,CASSRTSAPDNEQYF
many,TRBV20-1,-,TRBJ2-7,TGCAGTCCCGTACGGGCTGGACTCCACGAGCAGTACTTC,CSPVRAGLHEQYF
once,TRBV6-2/TRBV6-3,TRBD2,TRBJ2-1,TGTGCCAGCAGTTACTCTAGCGGGAGGACGGGGGATGAGCAGTTCTTC,CASSYSSGRTGDEQFF
few,TRBV29-1,TRBD2,TRBJ2-5,TGCAGCGGGAGGAGCGGGGCTTACCAAGAGACCCAGTACTTC,CSGRSGAYQETQYF